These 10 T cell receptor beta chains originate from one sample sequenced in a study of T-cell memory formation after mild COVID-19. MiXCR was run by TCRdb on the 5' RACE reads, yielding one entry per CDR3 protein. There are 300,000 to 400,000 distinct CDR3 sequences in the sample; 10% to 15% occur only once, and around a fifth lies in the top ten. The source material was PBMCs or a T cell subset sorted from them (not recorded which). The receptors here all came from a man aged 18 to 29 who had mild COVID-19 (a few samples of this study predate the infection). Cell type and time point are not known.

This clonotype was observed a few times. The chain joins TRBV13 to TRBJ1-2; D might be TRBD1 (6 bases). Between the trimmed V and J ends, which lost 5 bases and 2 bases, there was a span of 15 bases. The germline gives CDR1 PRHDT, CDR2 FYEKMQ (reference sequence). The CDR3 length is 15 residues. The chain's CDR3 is CASSRHLQGNYGYTF. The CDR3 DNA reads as TGTGCCAGCAGCAGGCACCTACAGGGAAACTATGGCTACACCTTC.

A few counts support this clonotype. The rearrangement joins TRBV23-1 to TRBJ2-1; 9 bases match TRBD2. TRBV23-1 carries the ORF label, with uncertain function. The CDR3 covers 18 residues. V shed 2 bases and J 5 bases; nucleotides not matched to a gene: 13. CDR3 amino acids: CASSQPLGSGGLNNEQFF. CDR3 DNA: TGCGCCAGCAGTCAACCCCTGGGGAGCGGGGGGCTTAACAATGAGCAGTTCTTC.

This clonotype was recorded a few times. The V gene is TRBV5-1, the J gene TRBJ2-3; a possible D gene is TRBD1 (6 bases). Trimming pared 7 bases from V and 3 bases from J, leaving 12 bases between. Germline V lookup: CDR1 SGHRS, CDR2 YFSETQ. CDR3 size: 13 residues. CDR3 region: CASRTEGTDTQYF. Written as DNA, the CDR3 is TGCGCCAGCCGGACAGAGGGGACAGATACGCAGTATTTT.

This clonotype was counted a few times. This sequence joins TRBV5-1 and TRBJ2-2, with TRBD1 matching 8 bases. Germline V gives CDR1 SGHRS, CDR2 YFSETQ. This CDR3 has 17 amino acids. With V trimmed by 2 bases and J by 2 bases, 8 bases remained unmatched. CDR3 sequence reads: CASSLGLGQANTGELFF. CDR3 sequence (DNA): TGCGCCAGCAGCTTAGGCCTGGGACAGGCAAACACCGGGGAGCTGTTTTTT.

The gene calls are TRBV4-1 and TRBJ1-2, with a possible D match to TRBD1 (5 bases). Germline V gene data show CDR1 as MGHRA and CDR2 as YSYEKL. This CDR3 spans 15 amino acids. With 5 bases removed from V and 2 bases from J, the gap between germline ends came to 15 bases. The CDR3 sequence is CASSSRRGANYGYTF. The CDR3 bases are TGCGCCAGCAGCTCCCGTCGCGGGGCAAACTATGGCTACACCTTC.

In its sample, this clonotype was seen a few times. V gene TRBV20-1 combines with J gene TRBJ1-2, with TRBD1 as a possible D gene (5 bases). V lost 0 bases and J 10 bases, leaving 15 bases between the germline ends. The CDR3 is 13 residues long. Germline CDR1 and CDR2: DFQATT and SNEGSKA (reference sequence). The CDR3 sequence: CSARDGGMQVYTF. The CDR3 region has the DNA TGCAGTGCTAGAGATGGGGGGATGCAGGTCTACACCTTC.

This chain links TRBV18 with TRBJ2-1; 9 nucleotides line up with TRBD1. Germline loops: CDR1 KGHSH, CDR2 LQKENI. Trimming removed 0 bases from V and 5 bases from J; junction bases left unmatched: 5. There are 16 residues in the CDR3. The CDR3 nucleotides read TGTGCCAGCTCACCACCGGGACAGGGACGCCACAATGAGCAGTTCTTC. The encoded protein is CASSPPGQGRHNEQFF.

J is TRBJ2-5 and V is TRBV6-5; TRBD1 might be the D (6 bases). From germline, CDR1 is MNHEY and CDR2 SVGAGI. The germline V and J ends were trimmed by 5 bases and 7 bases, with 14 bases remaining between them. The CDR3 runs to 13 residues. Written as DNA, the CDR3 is TGTGCCAGCAGTCCAGGGGTTTCGGGGACCCAGTACTTC. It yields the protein CASSPGVSGTQYF.

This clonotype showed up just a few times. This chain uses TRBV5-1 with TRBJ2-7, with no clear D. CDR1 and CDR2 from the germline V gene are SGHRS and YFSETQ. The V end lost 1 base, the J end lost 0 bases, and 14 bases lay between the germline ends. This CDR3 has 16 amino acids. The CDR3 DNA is TGCGCCAGCAGCTTGTCTGATTTCCGAGTCTCCTACGAGCAGTACTTC. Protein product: CASSLSDFRVSYEQYF.

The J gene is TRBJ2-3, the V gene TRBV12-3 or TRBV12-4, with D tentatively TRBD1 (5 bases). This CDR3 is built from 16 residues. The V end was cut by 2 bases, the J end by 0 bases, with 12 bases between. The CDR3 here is CASSLQGASSTDTQYF. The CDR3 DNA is TGTGCCAGCAGTTTACAAGGGGCCTCTAGCACAGATACGCAGTATTTT.